The 8 T cell receptor beta chains presented below share a single source sample, sequenced in a study of blood T cells in healthy people across ages. The second PCR ran roughly 7 to 12 cycles with a sample-barcoded 5' primer and J-beta primers. TCRdb independently ran MiXCR on the 5' RACE reads; one entry per CDR3 protein. This repertoire shows more than 650,000 distinct CDR3 sequences, approximately 22% found once; its top ten account for about 22%. Sequencing used blood. Source of these receptors: a man in his 70s in good health.

This clonotype was picked up a small number of times. This sequence joins TRBV18 and TRBJ2-5; TRBD1 agrees at 7 bases. In germline, CDR1 is KGHSH, CDR2 LQKENI. J lost 1 base, V lost 3 bases, and 5 bases had no gene match. This CDR3 region has 15 residues. The CDR3, as DNA: TGTGCCAGCTCACCCGTGACAGGGCTCCAAGAGACCCAGTACTTC. This gives the protein CASSPVTGLQETQYF.

The gene calls are TRBV13 and TRBJ1-1, with D maybe TRBD1 (6 bases). The CDR3 consists of 15 residues. The V end was cut by 1 base, the J end by 5 bases, with 14 bases between. From germline, CDR1 is PRHDT and CDR2 FYEKMQ (reference sequence). The CDR3 DNA is TGTGCCAGCAGCTTAGTTCGGGGGCACTGGACTGAAGCTTTCTTT. It yields the protein CASSLVRGHWTEAFF. The variable domain in full, with the rest retrieved from reference TRBV13 and TRBJ1-1, is AAGVIQSPRHLIKEKRETATLKCYPIPRHDTVYWYQQGPGQDPQFLISFYEKMQSDKGSIPDRFSAQQFSDYHSELNMSSLELGDSALYFCASSLVRGHWTEAFFGQGTRLTVV.

This sequence joins TRBV6-5 and TRBJ2-7; tentative D call: TRBD1 (5 bases). Trimming cost V 0 bases and J 6 bases, with 12 bases left between them. Germline values: CDR1 MNHEY, CDR2 SVGAGI. The CDR3 is made up of 14 amino acids. This chain's CDR3 is CASSYSGHPSEQYV. Written as DNA, the CDR3 is TGTGCCAGCAGTTACTCTGGACATCCCAGCGAGCAGTACGTC.

V usage is TRBV5-5 and J usage is TRBJ1-3; D remains unclear. In germline, CDR1 is SGHKS, CDR2 YYEKEE (reference sequence). CDR3 length: 15 amino acids. Trimming left V 2 bases short and J 0 bases short, with 9 bases between. CDR3 nucleotides: TGTGCCAGCAGCTTTAGGTGGGGCTCTGGAAACACCATATATTTT. Translating gives CASSFRWGSGNTIYF.

This chain links TRBV7-9 with TRBJ1-1; D gene uncertain. The germline gives CDR1 SEHNR, CDR2 FQNEAQ (reference sequence). This CDR3 contains 15 residues. Trimming left V 8 bases short and J 3 bases short, with 19 bases between. CDR3 region: CASFKGGGGDTEAFF. The CDR3 region has the DNA TGTGCCAGCTTCAAAGGCGGTGGCGGGGACACTGAAGCTTTCTTT.

This clonotype was counted between two and nine times. The V call is TRBV6-5, the J call TRBJ1-2; D not resolved. The CDR3 runs to 11 residues. Germline loops: CDR1 MNHEY, CDR2 SVGAGI. V was shortened by 4 bases and J by 14 bases, with 14 bases between the two germline ends. This CDR3 reads CASSLGVRTTF. In DNA form, the CDR3 reads TGTGCCAGCAGTTTAGGAGTCAGGACTACCTTC.

The table lists this clonotype with a few counts. The V gene is TRBV7-2, the J gene TRBJ2-4; TRBD2 matches at 12 bases. The CDR3 contains 16 residues. Germline V gene data show CDR1 as SGHTA and CDR2 as FQGNSA. V shed 5 bases and J 3 bases; nucleotides not matched to a gene: 5. The CDR3 coding sequence is TGTGCCAGCAGCGGGCGACTAGCGGGAGACAAAAACATTCAGTACTTC. As protein: CASSGRLAGDKNIQYF.

This clonotype turned up a few times. The chain couples TRBV24-1 to TRBJ2-1, with 13 positions matching TRBD2. CDR3 size: 15 residues. Germline loops: CDR1 KGHDR, CDR2 SFDVKD. Losses at the gene ends were 9 bases for V and 3 bases for J; bases not matched to a gene: 4. The CDR3 DNA reads TGTGCCACCGGGACTAGCGGGAAAAACTACAATGAGCAGTTCTTC. Its protein is CATGTSGKNYNEQFF.